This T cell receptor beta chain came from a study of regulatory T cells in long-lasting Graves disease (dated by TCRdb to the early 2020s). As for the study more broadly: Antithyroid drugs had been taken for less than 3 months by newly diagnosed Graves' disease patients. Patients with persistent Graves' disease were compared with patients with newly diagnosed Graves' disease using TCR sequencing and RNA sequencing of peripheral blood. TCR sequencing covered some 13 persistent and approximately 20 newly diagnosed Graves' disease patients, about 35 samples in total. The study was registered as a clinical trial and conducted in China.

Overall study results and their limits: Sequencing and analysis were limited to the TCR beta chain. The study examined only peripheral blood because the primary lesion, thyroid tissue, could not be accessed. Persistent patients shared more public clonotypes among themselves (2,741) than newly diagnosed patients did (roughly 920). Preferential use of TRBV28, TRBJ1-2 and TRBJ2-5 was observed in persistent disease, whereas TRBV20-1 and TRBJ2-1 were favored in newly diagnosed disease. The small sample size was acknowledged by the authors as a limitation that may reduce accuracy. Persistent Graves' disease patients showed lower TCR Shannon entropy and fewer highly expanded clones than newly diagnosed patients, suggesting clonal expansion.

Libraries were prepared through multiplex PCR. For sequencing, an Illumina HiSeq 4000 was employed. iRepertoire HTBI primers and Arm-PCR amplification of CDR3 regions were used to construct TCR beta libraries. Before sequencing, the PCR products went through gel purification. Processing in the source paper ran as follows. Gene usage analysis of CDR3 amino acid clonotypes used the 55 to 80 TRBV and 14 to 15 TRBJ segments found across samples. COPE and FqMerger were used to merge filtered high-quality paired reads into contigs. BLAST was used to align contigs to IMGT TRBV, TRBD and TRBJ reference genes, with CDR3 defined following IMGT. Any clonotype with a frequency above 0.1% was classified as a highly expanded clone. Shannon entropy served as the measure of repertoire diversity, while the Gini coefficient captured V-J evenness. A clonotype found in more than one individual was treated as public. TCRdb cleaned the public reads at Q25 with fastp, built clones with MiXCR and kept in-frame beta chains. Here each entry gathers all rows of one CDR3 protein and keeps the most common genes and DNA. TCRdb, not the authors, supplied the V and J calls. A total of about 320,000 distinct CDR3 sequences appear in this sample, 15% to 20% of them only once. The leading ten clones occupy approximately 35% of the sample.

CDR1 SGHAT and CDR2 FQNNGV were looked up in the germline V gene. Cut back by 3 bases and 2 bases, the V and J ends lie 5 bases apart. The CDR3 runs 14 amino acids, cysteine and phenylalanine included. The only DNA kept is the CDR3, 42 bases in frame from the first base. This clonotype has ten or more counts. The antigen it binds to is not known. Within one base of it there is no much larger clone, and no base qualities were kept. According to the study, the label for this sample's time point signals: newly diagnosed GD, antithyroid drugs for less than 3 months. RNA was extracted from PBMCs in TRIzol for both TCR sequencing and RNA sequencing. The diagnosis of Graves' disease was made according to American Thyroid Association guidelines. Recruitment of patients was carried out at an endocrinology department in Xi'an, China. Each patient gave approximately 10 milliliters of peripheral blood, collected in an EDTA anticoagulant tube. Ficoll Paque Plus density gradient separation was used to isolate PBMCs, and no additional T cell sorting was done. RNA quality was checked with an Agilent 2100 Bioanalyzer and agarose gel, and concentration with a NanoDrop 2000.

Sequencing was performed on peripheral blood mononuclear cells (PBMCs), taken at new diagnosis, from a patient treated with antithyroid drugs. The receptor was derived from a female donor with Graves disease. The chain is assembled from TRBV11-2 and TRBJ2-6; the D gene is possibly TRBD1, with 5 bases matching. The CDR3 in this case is CASSFRAGANVLTF. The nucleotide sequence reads TGTGCCAGCAGCTTCAGGGCTGGGGCCAACGTCCTGACTTTC.